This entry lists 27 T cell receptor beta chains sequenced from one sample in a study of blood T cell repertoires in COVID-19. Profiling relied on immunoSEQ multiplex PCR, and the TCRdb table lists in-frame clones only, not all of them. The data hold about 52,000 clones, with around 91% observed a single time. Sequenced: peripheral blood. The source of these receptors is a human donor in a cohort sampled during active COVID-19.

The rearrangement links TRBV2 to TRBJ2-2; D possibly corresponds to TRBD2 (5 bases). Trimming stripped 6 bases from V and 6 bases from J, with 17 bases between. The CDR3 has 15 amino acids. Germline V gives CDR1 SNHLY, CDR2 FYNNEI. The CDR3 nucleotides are TGTGCCAGCAGGGCAGAGACGGGATTCGCCGGGGAGCTGTTTTTT. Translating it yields CASRAETGFAGELFF.

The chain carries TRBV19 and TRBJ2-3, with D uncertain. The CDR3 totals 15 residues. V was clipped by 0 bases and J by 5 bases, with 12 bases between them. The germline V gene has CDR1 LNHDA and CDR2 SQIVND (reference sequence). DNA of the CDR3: TGTGCCAGTAGTATAGATCTTGGAGCCGTAGATACGCAGTATTTT. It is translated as CASSIDLGAVDTQYF.

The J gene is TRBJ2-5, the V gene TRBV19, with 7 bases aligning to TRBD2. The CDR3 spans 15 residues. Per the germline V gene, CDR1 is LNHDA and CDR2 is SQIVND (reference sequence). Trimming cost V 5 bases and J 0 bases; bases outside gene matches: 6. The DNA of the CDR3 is TGTGCCAGTAGTCCGAGACGGGGGGACCAAGAGACCCAGTACTTC. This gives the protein CASSPRRGDQETQYF.

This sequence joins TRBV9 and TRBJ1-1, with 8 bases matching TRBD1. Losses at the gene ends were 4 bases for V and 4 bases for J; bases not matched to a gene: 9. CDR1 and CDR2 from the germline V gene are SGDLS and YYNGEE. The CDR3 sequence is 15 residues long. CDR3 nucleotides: TGTGCCAGCAGCCCCCCCCAGGGGGCTTCCACTGAAGCTTTCTTT. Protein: CASSPPQGASTEAFF.

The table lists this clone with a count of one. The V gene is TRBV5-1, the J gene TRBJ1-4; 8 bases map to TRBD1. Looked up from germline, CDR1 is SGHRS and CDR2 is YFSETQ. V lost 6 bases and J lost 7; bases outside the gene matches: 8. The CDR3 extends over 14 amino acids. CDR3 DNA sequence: TGCGCCAGCAAGCAGACAGGGGTTTTTGAAAAACTGTTTTTT. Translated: CASKQTGVFEKLFF.

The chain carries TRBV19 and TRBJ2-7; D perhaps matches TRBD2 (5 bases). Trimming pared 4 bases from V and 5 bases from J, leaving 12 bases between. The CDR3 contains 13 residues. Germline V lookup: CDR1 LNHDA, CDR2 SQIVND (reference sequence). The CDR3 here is CASSTGTRNEQYF. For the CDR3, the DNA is TGTGCCAGTAGTACCGGCACTAGAAACGAGCAGTACTTC.

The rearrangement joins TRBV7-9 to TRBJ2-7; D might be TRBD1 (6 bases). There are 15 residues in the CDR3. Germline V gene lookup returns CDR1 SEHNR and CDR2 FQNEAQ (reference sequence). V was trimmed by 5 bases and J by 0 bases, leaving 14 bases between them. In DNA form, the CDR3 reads TGTGCCAGCAGCCAACCGGGACATTCCTCCTACGAGCAGTACTTC. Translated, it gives CASSQPGHSSYEQYF.

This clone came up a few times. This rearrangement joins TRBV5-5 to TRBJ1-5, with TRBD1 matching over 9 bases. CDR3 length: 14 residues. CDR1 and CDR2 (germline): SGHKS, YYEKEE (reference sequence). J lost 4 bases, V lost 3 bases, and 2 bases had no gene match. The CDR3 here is CASSWTGDNQPQHF. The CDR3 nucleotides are TGTGCCAGCAGCTGGACAGGGGATAATCAGCCCCAGCATTTT.

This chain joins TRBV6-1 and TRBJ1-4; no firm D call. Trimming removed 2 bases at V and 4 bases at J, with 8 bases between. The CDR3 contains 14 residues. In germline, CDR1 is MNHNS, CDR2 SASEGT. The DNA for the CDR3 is TGTGCCAGCAGTGAATGGCGGGGTAATGAAAAACTGTTTTTT. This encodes CASSEWRGNEKLFF.

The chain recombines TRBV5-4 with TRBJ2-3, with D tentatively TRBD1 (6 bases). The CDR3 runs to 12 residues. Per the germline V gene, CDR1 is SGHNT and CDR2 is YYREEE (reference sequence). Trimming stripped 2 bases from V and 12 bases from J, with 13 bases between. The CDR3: CASSFNRVAQYF. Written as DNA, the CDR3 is TGTGCCAGCAGCTTTAACAGGGTAGCACAGTATTTT.

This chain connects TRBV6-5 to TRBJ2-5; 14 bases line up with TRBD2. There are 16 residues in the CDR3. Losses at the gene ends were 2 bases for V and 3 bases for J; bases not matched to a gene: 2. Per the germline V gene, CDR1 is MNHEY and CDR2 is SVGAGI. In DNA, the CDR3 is TGTGCCAGCAGTTACGCGGGACTAGCGGGAGAAGAGACCCAGTACTTC. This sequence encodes CASSYAGLAGEETQYF.

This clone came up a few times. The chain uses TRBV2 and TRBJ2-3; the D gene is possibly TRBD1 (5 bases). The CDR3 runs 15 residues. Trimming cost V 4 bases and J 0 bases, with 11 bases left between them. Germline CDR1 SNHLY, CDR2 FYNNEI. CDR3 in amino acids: CASSVPTASTDTQYF. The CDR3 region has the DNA TGTGCCAGCAGTGTTCCGACAGCCAGCACAGATACGCAGTATTTT.

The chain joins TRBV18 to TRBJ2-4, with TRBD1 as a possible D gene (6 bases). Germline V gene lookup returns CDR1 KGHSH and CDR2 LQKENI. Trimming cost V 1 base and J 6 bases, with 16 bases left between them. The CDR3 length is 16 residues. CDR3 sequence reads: CASSPQTGSGTNIQYF. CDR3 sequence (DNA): TGTGCCAGCTCACCACAAACAGGGAGTGGGACAAACATTCAGTACTTC.

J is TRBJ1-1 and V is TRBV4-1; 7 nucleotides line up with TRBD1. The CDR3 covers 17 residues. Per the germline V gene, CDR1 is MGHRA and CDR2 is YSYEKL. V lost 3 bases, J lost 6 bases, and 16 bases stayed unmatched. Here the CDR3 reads CASSHLGQALLGPEAFF. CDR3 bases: TGCGCCAGCAGCCATCTAGGACAGGCCCTCCTAGGGCCTGAAGCTTTCTTT.

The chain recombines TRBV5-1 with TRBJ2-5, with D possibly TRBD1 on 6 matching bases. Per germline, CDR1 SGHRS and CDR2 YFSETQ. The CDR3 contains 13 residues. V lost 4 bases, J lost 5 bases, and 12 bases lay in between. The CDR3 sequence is CASSTTGPETQYF. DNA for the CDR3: TGCGCCAGCAGCACGACAGGACCGGAGACCCAGTACTTC.

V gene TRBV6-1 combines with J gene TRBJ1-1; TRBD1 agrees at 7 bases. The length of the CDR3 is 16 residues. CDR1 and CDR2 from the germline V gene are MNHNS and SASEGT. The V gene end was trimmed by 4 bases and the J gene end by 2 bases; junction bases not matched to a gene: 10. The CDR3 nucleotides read TGTGCCAGCAGTGTGTCGAGACAGGGTCGTAACACTGAAGCTTTCTTT. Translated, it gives CASSVSRQGRNTEAFF.

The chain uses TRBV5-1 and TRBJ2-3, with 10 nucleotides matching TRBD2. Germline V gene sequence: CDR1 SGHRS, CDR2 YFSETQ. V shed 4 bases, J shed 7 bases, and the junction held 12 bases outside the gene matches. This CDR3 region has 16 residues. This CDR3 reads CASSRVLAGTANTQYF. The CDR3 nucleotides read TGCGCCAGCAGCCGTGTACTAGCGGGAACGGCAAATACGCAGTATTTT.

The CDR3: CASSQGGRSGRISYEQYF. The CDR3, as DNA: TGCGCCAGCAGCCAGGGGGGGAGGAGCGGGAGGATCTCCTACGAGCAGTACTTC. The rearrangement uses TRBV5-1 and TRBJ2-7, with 9 bases aligning to TRBD2. The CDR3 runs 18 residues. V lost 4 bases to trimming and J lost 0 bases; unmatched junction nucleotides: 14. The germline gives CDR1 SGHRS, CDR2 YFSETQ.

CDR3 in amino acids: CASSRRNRGYSYEQYF. The CDR3 region has the DNA TGTGCCAGTAGTCGTCGCAACAGGGGGTACTCCTACGAGCAGTACTTC. The chain has TRBV19 and TRBJ2-7, with TRBD1 matching over 8 bases. V trimming: 5 bases; J trimming: 0 bases; junction bases outside the gene matches: 9. The germline V gene has CDR1 LNHDA and CDR2 SQIVND (reference sequence). The CDR3 extends over 16 amino acids.

The CDR3 bases are TGTGCCAGCTCTCCAGCTCGGGGTCACCTCGTTGACACCATATATTTT. This translates into CASSPARGHLVDTIYF. This chain uses TRBV18 with TRBJ1-3; D unresolved. The germline V and J ends were trimmed by 6 bases and 8 bases, with 23 bases remaining between them. The germline V gene encodes CDR1 KGHSH and CDR2 LQKENI. This CDR3 region has 16 residues. The full variable domain, completed using reference TRBV18 and TRBJ1-3, is NAGVMQNPRHLVRRRGQEARLRCSPMKGHSHVYWYRQLPEEGLKFMVYLQKENIIDESGMPKERFSAEFPKEGPSILRIQQVVRGDSAAYFCASSPARGHLVDTIYFGEGSWLTVV.

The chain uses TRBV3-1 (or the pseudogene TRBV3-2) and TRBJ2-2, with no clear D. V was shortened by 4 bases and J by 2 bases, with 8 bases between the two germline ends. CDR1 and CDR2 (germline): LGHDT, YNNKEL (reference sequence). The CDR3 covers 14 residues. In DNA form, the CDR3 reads TGTGCCAGCAGCCCTCGGAGTAACACCGGGGAGCTGTTTTTT. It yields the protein CASSPRSNTGELFF.

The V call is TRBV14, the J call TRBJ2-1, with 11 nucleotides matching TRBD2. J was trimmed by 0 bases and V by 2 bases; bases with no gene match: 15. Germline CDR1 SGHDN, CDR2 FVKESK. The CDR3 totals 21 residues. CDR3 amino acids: CASSQRHGLAGGPSSYNEQFF. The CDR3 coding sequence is TGTGCCAGCAGCCAACGACACGGGCTAGCGGGAGGCCCGAGCTCCTACAATGAGCAGTTCTTC. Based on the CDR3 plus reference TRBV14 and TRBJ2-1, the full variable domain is EAGVTQFPSHSVIEKGQTVTLRCDPISGHDNLYWYRRVMGKEIKFLLHFVKESKQDESGMPNNRFLAERTGGTYSTLKVQPAELEDSGVYFCASSQRHGLAGGPSSYNEQFFGPGTRLTVL.

This CDR3 reads CASSQEIIAGDLSYNEQFF. In DNA, the CDR3 is TGCGCCAGCAGCCAAGAAATCATTGCGGGAGATCTCTCCTACAATGAGCAGTTCTTC. J is TRBJ2-1 and V is TRBV4-1, with 7 bases fitting TRBD2. V dropped 0 bases and J dropped 0; count of bases not matched to a gene: 11. CDR1 is MGHRA, CDR2 YSYEKL, per germline. The CDR3 extends over 19 amino acids.

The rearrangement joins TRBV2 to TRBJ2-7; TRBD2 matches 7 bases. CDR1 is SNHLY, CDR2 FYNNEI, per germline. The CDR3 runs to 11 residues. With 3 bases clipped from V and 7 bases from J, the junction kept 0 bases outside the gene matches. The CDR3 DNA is TGTGCCAGCAGTGACGGGAGGGAGCAGTACTTC. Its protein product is CASSDGREQYF.

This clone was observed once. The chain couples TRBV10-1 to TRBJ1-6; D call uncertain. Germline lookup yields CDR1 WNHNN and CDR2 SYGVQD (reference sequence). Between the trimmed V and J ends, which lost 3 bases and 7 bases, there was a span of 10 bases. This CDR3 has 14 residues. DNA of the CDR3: TGCGCCAGCAGTGACGGGATCAGGAATTCACCCCTCCACTTT. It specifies CASSDGIRNSPLHF.

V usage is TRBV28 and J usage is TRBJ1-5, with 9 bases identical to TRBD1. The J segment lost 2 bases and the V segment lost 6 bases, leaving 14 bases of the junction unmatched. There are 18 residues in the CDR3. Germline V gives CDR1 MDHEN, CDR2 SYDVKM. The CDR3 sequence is CASRYRGRGGMGNQPQHF. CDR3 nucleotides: TGTGCCAGCAGGTACAGGGGGCGAGGTGGTATGGGCAATCAGCCCCAGCATTTT.

CDR3 nucleotide sequence: TGTGCCAGCAGCCCGAGAGGGTTGGGTTACGAGCAGTACTTC. It encodes CASSPRGLGYEQYF. The chain links TRBV3-1 (or the pseudogene TRBV3-2) to TRBJ2-7; D may be TRBD2 (5 bases). Germline CDR1 and CDR2: LGHDT and YNNKEL (reference sequence). CDR3 length: 14 amino acids. V dropped 4 bases and J dropped 4 bases, with 14 bases sitting between them.